The present TCR beta chain was sequenced within a study of T cell repertoires in cytomegalovirus infection. Overall study context: Recently described HLA-C-restricted plus well-studied HLA-B-restricted CMV epitopes were used. Public TCR beta signatures provided an indication of both CMV infection and a matching HLA type. Study results and caveats: Clonotypes of TCR beta that were HLA-C-restricted and CMV-specific dominated the ex vivo response. Cumulative public TCR beta family frequency identified CMV carriers with the relevant HLA.

At least ten counts were recorded for this clonotype. Its antigen is undetermined. TCRdb re-called the reads through MiXCR, storing one row per CDR3 protein. This repertoire shows around 300,000 distinct CDR3 sequences, 20% to 25% found once; its top ten account for roughly 19%. The CDR3 has 13 residues. Trimming took 0 bases from V and 6 from J, leaving 9 bases between them. Germline V gives CDR1 SEHNR, CDR2 FQNEAQ (reference sequence). J is TRBJ2-7 and V is TRBV7-9, with no clear D. The input for sequencing was cultured PBMCs, taken from culture after CMV antigen stimulation. The clonotype originates from a human donor in good health (CMV status not recorded). Some clones in this sample may be carry-over from other donors' samples. The CDR3 coding sequence is TGTGCCAGCAGCTTAGCCTCCAGGCGCGAGCAGTACTTC. Protein product: CASSLASRREQYF.